The following is a TCR beta chain sequence with its context. Its antigen is as yet unknown. The CDR3 has 13 residues. Germline loops: CDR1 SGHTA, CDR2 FQGTGA. Trimming cost V 3 bases and J 8 bases, with 11 bases left between them. Profiled with immunoSEQ multiplex PCR; TCRdb holds only in-frame clones, not every one. The sample consists of 130,000 to 150,000 clones, approximately 92% of them appearing once. The sample comes from a study of T cell responses to AZD1222 COVID-19 vaccine. Whole-study findings and limits: Regions 160-218 and 743-854 dominated among vaccine-associated CD4 TCRs spanning spike.

This specimen consisted of peripheral blood, obtained on day 0 of AZD1222 vaccination. The chain couples TRBV7-3 to TRBJ2-1, with D perhaps matching TRBD1 (6 bases). The source is an adult in good health. CDR3 sequence: CASSFDRSYEQFF. DNA of the CDR3: TGTGCCAGCAGCTTCGACAGGTCTTATGAGCAGTTCTTC.